The clone carrying this TCR beta chain was seen repeatedly, ten times or more. The antigen is unknown. This sample is part of a study of breast tumors, draining lymph nodes, adjacent tissues. Trimming cost V 2 bases and J 0 bases, with 12 bases left between them. CDR3 length equals 16 residues. Per germline, CDR1 SGHRS and CDR2 YFSETQ. TCRdb recomputed calls from the multiplex PCR reads with MiXCR, one row per CDR3 protein. The sample contains about 130,000 distinct CDR3 sequences, just under 20% of which appear only once. Samples came from axillary lymph nodes draining the breast cancer. Overall study findings and caveats: Data only fit, rather than demonstrated, lymph node origin of most tumor T cells. Tumor and nontumor repertoires were significantly more similar in luminal-like than in basal-like breast cancer. The data were judged consistent with most tumor T cells coming from lymph node and expanding in tumor. Tumor repertoires ranked between lymph nodes and nontumor tissue in diversity, with V and J gene preferences.

The clonotype originates from a female donor with breast cancer. Some clones in this sample may be carry-over from other donors' samples. The sample consisted of axillary lymph node tissue. The rearrangement links TRBV5-1 to TRBJ2-1; a weak D match, TRBD1 (6 bases). The CDR3 protein is CASSLRQASSYNEQFF. The CDR3, as DNA: TGCGCCAGCAGCTTACGACAGGCTAGCTCCTACAATGAGCAGTTCTTC.